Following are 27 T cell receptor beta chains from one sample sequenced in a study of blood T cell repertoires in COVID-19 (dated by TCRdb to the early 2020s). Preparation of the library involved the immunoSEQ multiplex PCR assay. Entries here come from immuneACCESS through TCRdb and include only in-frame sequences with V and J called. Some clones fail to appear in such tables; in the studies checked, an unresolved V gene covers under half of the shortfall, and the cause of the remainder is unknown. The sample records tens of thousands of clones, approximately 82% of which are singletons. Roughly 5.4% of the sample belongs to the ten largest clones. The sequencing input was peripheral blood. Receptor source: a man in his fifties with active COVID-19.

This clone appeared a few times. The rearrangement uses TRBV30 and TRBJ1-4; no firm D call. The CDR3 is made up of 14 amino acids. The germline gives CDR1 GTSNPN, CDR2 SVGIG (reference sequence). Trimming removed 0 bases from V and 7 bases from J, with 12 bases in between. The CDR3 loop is CAWSVQSGREKLFF. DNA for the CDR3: TGTGCCTGGAGTGTACAAAGTGGGCGTGAAAAACTGTTTTTT.

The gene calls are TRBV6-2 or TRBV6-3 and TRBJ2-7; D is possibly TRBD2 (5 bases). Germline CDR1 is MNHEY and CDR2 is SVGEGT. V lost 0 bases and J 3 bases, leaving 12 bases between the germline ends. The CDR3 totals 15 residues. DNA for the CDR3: TGTGCCAGCAGTTACTCGGGGAGTCCACTCTACGAGCAGTACTTC. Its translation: CASSYSGSPLYEQYF.

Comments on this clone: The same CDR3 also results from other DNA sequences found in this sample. CDR3 DNA: TGTGCCAGCAGCTTAGGAGGAGGGCAGCCCCAGCATTTT. Its translation: CASSLGGGQPQHF. This chain links TRBV11-2 with TRBJ1-5; no clear D gene. CDR1 is SGHAT and CDR2 is FQNNGV in the germline V gene. V dropped 1 base and J dropped 7 bases, with 8 bases sitting between them. The CDR3 runs 13 residues.

The CDR3 spells CASSEMGGSYNEQFF. DNA of the CDR3: TGTGCCAGCAGTGAAATGGGGGGCTCCTACAATGAGCAGTTCTTC. The chain links TRBV6-1 to TRBJ2-1; maybe TRBD2 (6 bases). The V and J ends lost 2 bases and 0 bases respectively, with 8 bases between them. The CDR3 has 15 residues. Germline V CDR1 and CDR2: MNHNS, SASEGT.

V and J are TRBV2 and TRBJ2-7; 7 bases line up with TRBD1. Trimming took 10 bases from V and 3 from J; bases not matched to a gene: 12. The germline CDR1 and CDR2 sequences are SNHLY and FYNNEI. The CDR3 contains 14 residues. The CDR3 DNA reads TGTGCCAACGCGGTGGGCAGGGGGAACTACGAGCAGTACTTC. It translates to CANAVGRGNYEQYF.

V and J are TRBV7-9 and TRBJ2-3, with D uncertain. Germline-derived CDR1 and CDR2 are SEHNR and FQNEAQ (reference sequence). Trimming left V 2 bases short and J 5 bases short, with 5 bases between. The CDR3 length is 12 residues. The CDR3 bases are TGTGCCAGCAGCTTAAACGGAGATACGCAGTATTTT. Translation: CASSLNGDTQYF.

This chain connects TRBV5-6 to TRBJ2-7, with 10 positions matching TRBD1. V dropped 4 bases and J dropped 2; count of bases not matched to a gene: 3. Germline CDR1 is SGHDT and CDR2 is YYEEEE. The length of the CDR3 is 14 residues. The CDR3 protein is CASSPDRGAYEQYF. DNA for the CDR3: TGTGCCAGCAGCCCGGACAGGGGGGCCTACGAGCAGTACTTC.

This CDR3 reads CASSSAGPTNEKLFF. Here the CDR3 DNA reads TGTGCCAGCTCCTCAGCAGGGCCAACTAATGAAAAACTGTTTTTT. The gene calls are TRBV18 and TRBJ1-4; possible D gene TRBD1, 5 bases. This CDR3 region has 15 residues. Germline CDR1 reads KGHSH; CDR2 reads LQKENI. V was shortened by 6 bases and J by 0 bases, with 11 bases between the two germline ends.

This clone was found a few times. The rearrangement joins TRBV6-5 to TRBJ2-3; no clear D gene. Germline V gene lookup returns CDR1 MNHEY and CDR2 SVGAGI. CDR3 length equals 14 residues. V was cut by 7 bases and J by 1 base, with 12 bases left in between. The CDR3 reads CASTPAFRTDTQYF. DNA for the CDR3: TGTGCCAGCACCCCTGCGTTTCGCACAGATACGCAGTATTTT.

The CDR3 coding sequence is TGCGCCAGCAGCTTCAGCGGGGGCAACACTGAAGCTTTCTTT. Translating it yields CASSFSGGNTEAFF. The V and J genes are TRBV5-1 and TRBJ1-1; possible D gene TRBD1, 6 bases. The CDR3 loop spans 14 amino acids. V was trimmed by 2 bases and J by 2 bases, leaving 10 bases between them. From germline, CDR1 is SGHRS and CDR2 YFSETQ.

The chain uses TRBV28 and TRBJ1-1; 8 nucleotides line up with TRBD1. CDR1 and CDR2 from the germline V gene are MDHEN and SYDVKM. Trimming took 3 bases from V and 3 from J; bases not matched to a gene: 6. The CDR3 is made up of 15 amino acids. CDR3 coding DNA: TGTGCCAGCAGTTTCTCAGGGGGCAGGTACACTGAAGCTTTCTTT. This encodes CASSFSGGRYTEAFF.

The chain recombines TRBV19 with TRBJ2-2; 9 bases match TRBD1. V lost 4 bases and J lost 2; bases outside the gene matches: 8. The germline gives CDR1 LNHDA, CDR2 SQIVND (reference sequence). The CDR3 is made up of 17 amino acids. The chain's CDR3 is CASSRTGVAQNTGELFF. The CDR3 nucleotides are TGTGCCAGTAGTAGGACAGGGGTAGCCCAAAACACCGGGGAGCTGTTTTTT.

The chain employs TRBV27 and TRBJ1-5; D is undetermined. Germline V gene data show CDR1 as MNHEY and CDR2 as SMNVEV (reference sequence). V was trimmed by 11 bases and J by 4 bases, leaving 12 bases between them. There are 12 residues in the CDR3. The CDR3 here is CARVGDNQPQHF. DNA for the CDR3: TGTGCCCGCGTCGGAGATAATCAGCCCCAGCATTTT.

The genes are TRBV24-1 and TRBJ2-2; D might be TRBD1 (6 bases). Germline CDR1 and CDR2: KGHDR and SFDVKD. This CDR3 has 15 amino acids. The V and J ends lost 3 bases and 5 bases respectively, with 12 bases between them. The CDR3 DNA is TGTGCCACCAGTGATCCTACACAGGGAACCGGGGAGCTGTTTTTT. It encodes CATSDPTQGTGELFF.

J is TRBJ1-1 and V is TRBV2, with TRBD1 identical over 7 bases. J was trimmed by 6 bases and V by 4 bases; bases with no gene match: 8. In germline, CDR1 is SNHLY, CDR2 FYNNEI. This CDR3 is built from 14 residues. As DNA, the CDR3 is TGTGCCAGCAGTGGACAGGGAGGTAACGCTGAAGCTTTCTTT. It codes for CASSGQGGNAEAFF.

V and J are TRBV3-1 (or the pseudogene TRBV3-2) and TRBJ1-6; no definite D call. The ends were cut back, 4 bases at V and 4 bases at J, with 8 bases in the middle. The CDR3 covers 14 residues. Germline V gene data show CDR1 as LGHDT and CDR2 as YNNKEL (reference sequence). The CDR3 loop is CASSLDTYNSPLHF. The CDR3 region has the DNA TGTGCCAGCAGCCTAGACACTTATAATTCACCCCTCCACTTT.

This chain's CDR3 is CASSEYMLGRYEQYF. CDR3 in DNA: TGTGCCAGCAGTGAATATATGCTCGGCAGGTACGAGCAGTACTTC. The V and J genes are TRBV25-1 and TRBJ2-7, with unresolved D. The CDR3 runs to 15 residues. Germline values: CDR1 MGHDK, CDR2 SYGVNS. V was cut by 0 bases and J by 4 bases, with 13 bases left in between.

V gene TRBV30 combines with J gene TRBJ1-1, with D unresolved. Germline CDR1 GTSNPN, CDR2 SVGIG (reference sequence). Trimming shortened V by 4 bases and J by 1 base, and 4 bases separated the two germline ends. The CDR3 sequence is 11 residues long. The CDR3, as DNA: TGTGCCTGGAAACAGAACACTGAAGCTTTCTTT. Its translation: CAWKQNTEAFF.

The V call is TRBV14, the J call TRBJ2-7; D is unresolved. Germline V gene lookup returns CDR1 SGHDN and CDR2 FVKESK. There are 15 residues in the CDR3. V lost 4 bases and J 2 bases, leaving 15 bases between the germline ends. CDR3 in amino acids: CASSPTELRTYEQYF. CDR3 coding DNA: TGTGCCAGCAGCCCTACGGAGTTGAGGACCTACGAGCAGTACTTC.

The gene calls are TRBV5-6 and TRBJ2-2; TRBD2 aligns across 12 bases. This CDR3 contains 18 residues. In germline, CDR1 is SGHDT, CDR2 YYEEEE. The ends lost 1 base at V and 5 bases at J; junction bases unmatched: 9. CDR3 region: CASSLRRLAGVRTGELFF. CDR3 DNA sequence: TGTGCCAGCAGCTTGCGAAGACTAGCGGGAGTAAGGACCGGGGAGCTGTTTTTT.

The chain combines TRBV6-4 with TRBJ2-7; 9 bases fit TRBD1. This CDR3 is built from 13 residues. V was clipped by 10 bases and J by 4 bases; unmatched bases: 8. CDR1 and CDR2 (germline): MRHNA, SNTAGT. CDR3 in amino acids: CATRDRATYEQYF. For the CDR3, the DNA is TGTGCCACAAGGGACAGGGCAACGTACGAGCAGTACTTC.

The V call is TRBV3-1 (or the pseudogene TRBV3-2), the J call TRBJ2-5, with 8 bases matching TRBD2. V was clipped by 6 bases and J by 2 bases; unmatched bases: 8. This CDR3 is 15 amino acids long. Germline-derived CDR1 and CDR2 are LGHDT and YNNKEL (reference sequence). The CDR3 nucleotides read TGTGCCAGCAGTCCTATAGCGGGGCGGCAAGAGACCCAGTACTTC. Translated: CASSPIAGRQETQYF.

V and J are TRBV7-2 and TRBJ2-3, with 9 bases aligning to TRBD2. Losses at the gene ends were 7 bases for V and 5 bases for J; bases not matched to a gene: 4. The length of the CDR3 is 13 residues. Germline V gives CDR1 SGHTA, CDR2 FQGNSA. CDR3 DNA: TGTGCCAGCAAAGCGGGAGGTCAAGATACGCAGTATTTT. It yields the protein CASKAGGQDTQYF.

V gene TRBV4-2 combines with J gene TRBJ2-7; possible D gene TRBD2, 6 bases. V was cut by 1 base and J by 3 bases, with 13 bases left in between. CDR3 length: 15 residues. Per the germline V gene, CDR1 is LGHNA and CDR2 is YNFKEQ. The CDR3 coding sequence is TGTGCCAGCAGCCAAGTGGAGGGATTGGACTACGAGCAGTACTTC. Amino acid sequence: CASSQVEGLDYEQYF.

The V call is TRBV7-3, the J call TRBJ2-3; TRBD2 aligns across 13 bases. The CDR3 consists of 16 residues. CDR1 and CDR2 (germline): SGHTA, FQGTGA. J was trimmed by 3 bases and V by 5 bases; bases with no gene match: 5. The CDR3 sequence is CASSPTSGRGTDTQYF. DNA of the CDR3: TGTGCCAGCAGCCCAACTAGCGGGAGGGGGACAGATACGCAGTATTTT.

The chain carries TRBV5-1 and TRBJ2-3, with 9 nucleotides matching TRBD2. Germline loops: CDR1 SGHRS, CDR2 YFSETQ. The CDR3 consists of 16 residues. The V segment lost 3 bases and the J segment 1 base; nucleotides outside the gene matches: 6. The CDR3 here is CASSSRSGSGTDTQYF. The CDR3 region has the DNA TGCGCCAGCAGCTCCCGTAGCGGGAGCGGCACAGATACGCAGTATTTT.

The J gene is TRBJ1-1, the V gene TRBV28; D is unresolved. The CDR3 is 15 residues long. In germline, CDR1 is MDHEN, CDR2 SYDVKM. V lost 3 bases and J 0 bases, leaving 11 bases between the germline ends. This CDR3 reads CASSLPRPMNTEAFF. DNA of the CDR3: TGTGCCAGCAGTTTGCCGAGGCCCATGAACACTGAAGCTTTCTTT.